This T cell receptor beta chain is from a study of blood T cell repertoires in COVID-19. Study-level background: The analysed material was cDNA or gDNA that came from T cells, B-cell-depleted T cells, or PBMCs.

Trimming took off 2 bases at V and 9 bases at J, with 14 bases between the two ends. This CDR3 comprises 13 residues. Germline V CDR1 and CDR2: SGHRS, YFSETQ. This clone appeared once. In the source study's methods: Amplification of reference gene primers provided the estimated nucleated cell counts. The method was immunoSEQ multiplex PCR; TCRdb's version includes in-frame clones alone and lacks a portion of them. The D gene and trimming were derived from the DNA, and the V and J assignments and clone size from that table. The sample holds approximately 140,000 clones, about 86% seen once. Enrollees, about 18 to 100 years old, lived in 20 to 25 US areas.

The sequence was obtained from a man in his forties with acute COVID-19. Sequencing used PBMCs or T cells enriched from blood (not recorded which). The chain recombines TRBV5-1 with TRBJ1-2, with D unresolved. In nucleotides, the CDR3 is TGCGCCAGCAGCTTCGGCCGGGGAGAAAGCTACACCTTC. Residues: CASSFGRGESYTF.